This T cell receptor beta chain was sequenced in a study of cytomegalovirus exposure and HLA in healthy donors. Study outcomes and limitations: An analysis that was carried out later associated 15,000 to 20,000 TCR beta sequences with HLA alleles at 0.05 false discovery rate.

Primers: 60 Vbeta forward and 13 Jbeta reverse. Some clones are missing from TCRdb's copy, which holds only in-frame ones; the method was immunoSEQ multiplex PCR. This repertoire shows about 76,000 clones, roughly 73% found once; its top ten account for roughly 2.6%. These donors counted as nominally healthy when sampled, but unrecorded immune exposures were likely. The count of this clone is one. Its antigen is unknown. Looked up from germline, CDR1 is MNHEY and CDR2 is SMNVEV (reference sequence). Trimming shortened V by 6 bases and J by 8 bases, and 19 bases separated the two germline ends. The CDR3 spans 14 residues.

The rearrangement uses TRBV27 and TRBJ1-1, with D maybe TRBD1 (6 bases). The origin of this receptor is a male donor in good health and CMV-seropositive. The sequenced material came from PBMCs. CDR3 region: CASSRTVTRYEAFF. The CDR3 coding sequence is TGTGCCAGCAGCCGGACAGTCACCCGCTACGAAGCTTTCTTT.